The 12 T cell receptor beta chains below all came from one sample that was sequenced in a study of cytomegalovirus exposure and HLA in healthy donors. PCR amplification relied on 60 Vbeta primers (plus 13 Jbeta primers). Only in-frame clones appear in the TCRdb table, and some are missing; sequencing was by immunoSEQ multiplex PCR. The data hold roughly 92,000 clones, with 81% observed a single time. The sequenced sample was PBMCs. These receptor sequences come from a woman aged 65 to 85 in good health and CMV-seropositive.

This clone was seen a single time. The J gene is TRBJ2-4, the V gene TRBV5-1; D gene unclear. CDR3 length equals 14 residues. Trimming took off 4 bases at V and 0 bases at J, with 8 bases between the two ends. The germline V gene has CDR1 SGHRS and CDR2 YFSETQ. The chain's CDR3 is CASSPELAKNIQYF. The DNA for the CDR3 is TGCGCCAGCAGCCCTGAACTAGCCAAAAACATTCAGTACTTC.

The V call is TRBV28, the J call TRBJ2-3, with TRBD1 matching over 8 bases. The trim removed 2 bases at V and 6 bases at J, leaving 4 bases unmatched. The CDR3 spans 14 residues. In germline, CDR1 is MDHEN, CDR2 SYDVKM. The DNA for the CDR3 is TGTGCCAGCAGTTTACAGGGGGCGTGGGATACGCAGTATTTT. It is translated as CASSLQGAWDTQYF.

The gene calls are TRBV7-2 and TRBJ2-7, with D tentatively TRBD2 (6 bases). V was shortened by 6 bases and J by 5 bases, with 20 bases between the two germline ends. The CDR3 is made up of 15 amino acids. Germline values: CDR1 SGHTA, CDR2 FQGNSA. CDR3 residues: CASSFMGGLRHEQYF. CDR3 coding DNA: TGTGCCAGCAGTTTTATGGGAGGACTCCGCCACGAGCAGTACTTC.

The V gene is TRBV27, the J gene TRBJ2-2, with D possibly being TRBD2 (5 bases). The CDR3 is 13 amino acids. Germline CDR1 reads MNHEY; CDR2 reads SMNVEV (reference sequence). V was cut by 6 bases and J by 7 bases, with 12 bases left in between. CDR3 sequence (DNA): TGTGCCAGCAGCCCCGGACTGGGCGGGGAGCTGTTTTTT. Translating it yields CASSPGLGGELFF.

CDR3 coding DNA: TGTGCCAGCAGCTTGCGGGGAGCCAGCAATCAGCCCCAGCATTTT. Amino acid sequence: CASSLRGASNQPQHF. The rearrangement links TRBV5-8 to TRBJ1-5, with D unclear. This CDR3 is built from 15 residues. Trimming took 1 base from V and 1 from J, leaving 9 bases between them. The germline CDR1 and CDR2 sequences are SGHTS and YDEGEE.

The chain couples TRBV15 to TRBJ2-7, with TRBD2 identical over 7 bases. The CDR3 contains 16 residues. The junction had 8 bases not matched to a gene; V was cut back by 1 base and J by 2 bases. Germline V lookup: CDR1 LNHNV, CDR2 YYDKDF (reference sequence). The CDR3 region is CATSRGRGGTAYEQYF. The DNA of the CDR3 is TGTGCCACCAGCAGAGGTAGGGGAGGGACGGCCTACGAGCAGTACTTC.

This clone was seen once. The chain carries TRBV19 and TRBJ2-2; 9 nucleotides agree with TRBD1. Germline CDR1 and CDR2: LNHDA and SQIVND (reference sequence). The CDR3 contains 14 residues. With 3 bases clipped from V and 7 bases from J, the junction kept 3 bases outside the gene matches. The CDR3 DNA reads TGTGCCAGTAGTATGACAGGGGGAATCGGGGAGCTGTTTTTT. Protein sequence: CASSMTGGIGELFF.

This chain connects TRBV19 to TRBJ2-7; 12 bases agree with TRBD2. CDR3 length: 14 amino acids. The trim removed 5 bases at V and 3 bases at J, leaving 2 bases unmatched. Germline lookup yields CDR1 LNHDA and CDR2 SQIVND (reference sequence). CDR3 sequence: CASSGTSGYYEQYF. Here the CDR3 DNA reads TGTGCCAGTAGTGGGACTAGCGGGTACTACGAGCAGTACTTC.

The CDR3 sequence: CASSTGTGLPYTQYF. The CDR3 DNA is TGTGCCAGCAGTACCGGGACAGGCCTGCCTTATACGCAGTATTTT. The rearrangement uses TRBV28 and TRBJ2-3; 8 nucleotides align to TRBD1. This CDR3 region has 15 residues. The J segment lost 7 bases and the V segment lost 5 bases, leaving 11 bases of the junction unmatched. Germline values: CDR1 MDHEN, CDR2 SYDVKM.

This chain connects TRBV5-1 to TRBJ1-2; D is perhaps TRBD1 (5 bases). The V end lost 4 bases, the J end lost 4 bases, and 11 bases lay between the germline ends. The CDR3 is 13 residues long. Germline CDR1 SGHRS, CDR2 YFSETQ. This chain's CDR3 is CASSRDLVYGYTF. The CDR3 DNA sequence: TGCGCCAGCAGCCGGGACTTGGTCTATGGCTACACCTTC.

About this clone itself: The sample carries other DNA sequences with the same CDR3. This sequence joins TRBV18 and TRBJ2-7; D possibly corresponds to TRBD2 (6 bases). The CDR3 runs to 15 residues. With 9 bases removed from V and 0 bases from J, the gap between germline ends came to 18 bases. Germline V gene data show CDR1 as KGHSH and CDR2 as LQKENI. The CDR3 spells CASSAPSVSSYEQYF. The CDR3 DNA follows: TGTGCCAGTTCAGCCCCTAGCGTTAGCTCCTACGAGCAGTACTTC.

The chain carries TRBV7-2 and TRBJ2-5; 15 positions agree with TRBD2. This CDR3 is 15 amino acids long. With V trimmed by 5 bases and J by 4 bases, 2 bases remained unmatched. Germline V gene sequence: CDR1 SGHTA, CDR2 FQGNSA. The CDR3 DNA is TGTGCCAGCAGCCGGGGACTAGCGGGAGGAGAGACCCAGTACTTC. The encoded protein is CASSRGLAGGETQYF.